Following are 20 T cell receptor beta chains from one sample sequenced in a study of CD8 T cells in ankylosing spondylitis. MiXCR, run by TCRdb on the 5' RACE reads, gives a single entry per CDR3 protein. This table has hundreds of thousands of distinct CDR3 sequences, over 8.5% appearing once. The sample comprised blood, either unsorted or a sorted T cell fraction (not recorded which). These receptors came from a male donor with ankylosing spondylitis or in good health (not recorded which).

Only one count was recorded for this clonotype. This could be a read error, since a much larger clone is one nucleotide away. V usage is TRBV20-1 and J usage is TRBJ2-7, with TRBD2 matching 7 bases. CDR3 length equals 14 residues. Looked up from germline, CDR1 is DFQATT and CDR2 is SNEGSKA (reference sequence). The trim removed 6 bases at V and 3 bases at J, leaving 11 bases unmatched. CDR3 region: CSAQLGGRGYEQYF. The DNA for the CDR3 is TGCAGTGCCCAGCTTGGCGGGAGAGGCTACGAGCAGTACTTC.

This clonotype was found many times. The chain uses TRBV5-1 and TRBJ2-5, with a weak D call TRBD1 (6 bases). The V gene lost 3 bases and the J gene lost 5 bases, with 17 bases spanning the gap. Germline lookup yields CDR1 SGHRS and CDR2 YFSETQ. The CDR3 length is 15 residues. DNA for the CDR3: TGCGCCAGCAGCTCTCCGCACCAGGGGTGGGAGACCCAGTACTTC. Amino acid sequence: CASSSPHQGWETQYF.

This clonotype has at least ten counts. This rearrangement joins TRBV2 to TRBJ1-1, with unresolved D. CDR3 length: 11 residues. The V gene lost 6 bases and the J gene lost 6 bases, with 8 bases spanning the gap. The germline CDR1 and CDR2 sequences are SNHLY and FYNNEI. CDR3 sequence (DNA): TGTGCCAGCAGGGTAGGGTCTGAAGCTTTCTTT. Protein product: CASRVGSEAFF.

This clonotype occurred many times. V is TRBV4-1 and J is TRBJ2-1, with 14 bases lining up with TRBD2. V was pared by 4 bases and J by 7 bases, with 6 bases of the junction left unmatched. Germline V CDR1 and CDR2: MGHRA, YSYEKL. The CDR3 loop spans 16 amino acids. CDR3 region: CASSRPTSGRANEQFF. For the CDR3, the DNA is TGCGCCAGCAGCCGCCCGACTAGCGGGAGGGCGAATGAGCAGTTCTTC.

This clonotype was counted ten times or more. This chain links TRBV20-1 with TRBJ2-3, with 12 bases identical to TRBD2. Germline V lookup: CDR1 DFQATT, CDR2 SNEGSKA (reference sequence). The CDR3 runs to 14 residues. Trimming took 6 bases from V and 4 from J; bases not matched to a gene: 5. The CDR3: CSAHLAGGPDTQYF. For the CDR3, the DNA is TGCAGTGCGCACCTAGCGGGGGGGCCAGATACGCAGTATTTT.

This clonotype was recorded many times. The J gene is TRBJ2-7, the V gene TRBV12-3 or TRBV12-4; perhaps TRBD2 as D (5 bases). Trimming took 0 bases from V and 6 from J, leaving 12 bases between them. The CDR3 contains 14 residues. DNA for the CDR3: TGTGCCAGCAGTTTAGCTTCTGCCGGGGTCGAGCAGTACTTC. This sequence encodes CASSLASAGVEQYF.

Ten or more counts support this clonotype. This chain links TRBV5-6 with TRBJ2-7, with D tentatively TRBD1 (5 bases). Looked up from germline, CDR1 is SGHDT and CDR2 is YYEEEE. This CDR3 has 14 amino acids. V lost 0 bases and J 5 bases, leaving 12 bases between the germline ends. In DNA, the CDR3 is TGTGCCAGCAGCTTGGGATTTCAGGGCCACGAGCAGTACTTC. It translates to CASSLGFQGHEQYF.

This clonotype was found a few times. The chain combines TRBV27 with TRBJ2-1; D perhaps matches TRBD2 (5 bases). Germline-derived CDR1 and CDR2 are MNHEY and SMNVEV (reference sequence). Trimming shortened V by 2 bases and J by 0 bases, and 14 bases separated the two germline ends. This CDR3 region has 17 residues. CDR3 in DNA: TGTGCCAGCAGTTTAGAGGGCCGCTTTAGCTCCTACAATGAGCAGTTCTTC. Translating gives CASSLEGRFSSYNEQFF.

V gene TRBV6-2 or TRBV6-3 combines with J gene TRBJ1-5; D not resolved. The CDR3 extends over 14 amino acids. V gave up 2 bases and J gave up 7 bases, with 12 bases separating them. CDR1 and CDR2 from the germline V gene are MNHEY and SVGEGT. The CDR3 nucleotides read TGTGCCAGCAGTTACCGGCCAGTTGGGCAGCCCCAGCATTTT. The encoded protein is CASSYRPVGQPQHF.

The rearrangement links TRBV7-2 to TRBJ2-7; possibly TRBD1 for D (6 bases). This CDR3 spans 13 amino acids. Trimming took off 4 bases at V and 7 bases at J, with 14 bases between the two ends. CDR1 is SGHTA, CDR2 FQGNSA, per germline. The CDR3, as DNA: TGTGCCAGCAGCTCCAGGGGTCTCAGGGAGCAGTACTTC. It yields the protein CASSSRGLREQYF.

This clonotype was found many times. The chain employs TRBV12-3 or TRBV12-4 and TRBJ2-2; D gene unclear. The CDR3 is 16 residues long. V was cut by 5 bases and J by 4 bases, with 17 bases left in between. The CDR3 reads CASSLDRHMGTGELFF. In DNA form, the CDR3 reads TGTGCCAGCAGTCTCGACCGACATATGGGCACCGGGGAGCTGTTTTTT.

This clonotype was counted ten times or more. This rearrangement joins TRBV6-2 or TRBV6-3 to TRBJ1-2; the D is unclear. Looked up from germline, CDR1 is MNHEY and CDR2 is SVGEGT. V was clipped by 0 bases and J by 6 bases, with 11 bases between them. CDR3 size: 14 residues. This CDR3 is CASSYSTVLNGYTF. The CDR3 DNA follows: TGTGCCAGCAGTTACTCGACGGTCCTGAATGGCTACACCTTC.

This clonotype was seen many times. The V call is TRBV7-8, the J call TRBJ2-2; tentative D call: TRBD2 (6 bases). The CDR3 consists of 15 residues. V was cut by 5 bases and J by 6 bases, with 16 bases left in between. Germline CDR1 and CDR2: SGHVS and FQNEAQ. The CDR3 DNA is TGTGCCAGCAGCCTTACGACTAGGGGCCCCGGGGAGCTGTTTTTT. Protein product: CASSLTTRGPGELFF.

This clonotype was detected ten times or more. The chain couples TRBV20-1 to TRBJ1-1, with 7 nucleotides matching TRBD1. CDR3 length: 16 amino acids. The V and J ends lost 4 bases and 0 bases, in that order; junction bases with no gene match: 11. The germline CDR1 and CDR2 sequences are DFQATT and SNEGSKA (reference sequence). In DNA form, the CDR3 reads TGCAGTGCTATAGTAGGACAGGTGAACATGAACACTGAAGCTTTCTTT. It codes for CSAIVGQVNMNTEAFF.

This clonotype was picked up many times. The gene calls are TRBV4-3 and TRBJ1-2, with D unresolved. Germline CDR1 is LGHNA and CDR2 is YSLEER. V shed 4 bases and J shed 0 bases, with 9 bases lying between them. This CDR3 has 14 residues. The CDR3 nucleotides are TGCGCCAGCAGCCGGGTGTCGGCTAACTATGGCTACACCTTC. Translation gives CASSRVSANYGYTF.

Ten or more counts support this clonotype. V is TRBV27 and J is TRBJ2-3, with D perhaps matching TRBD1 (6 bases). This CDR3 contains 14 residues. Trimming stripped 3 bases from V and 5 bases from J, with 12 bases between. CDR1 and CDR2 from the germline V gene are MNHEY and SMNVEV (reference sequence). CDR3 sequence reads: CASSFLGAKDTQYF. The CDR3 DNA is TGTGCCAGCAGTTTCCTGGGGGCGAAAGATACGCAGTATTTT.

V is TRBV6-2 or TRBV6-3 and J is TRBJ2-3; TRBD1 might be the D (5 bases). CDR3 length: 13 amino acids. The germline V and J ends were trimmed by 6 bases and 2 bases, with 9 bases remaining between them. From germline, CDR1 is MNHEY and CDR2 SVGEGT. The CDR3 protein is CASSSDTTDTQYF. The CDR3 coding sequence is TGTGCCAGCAGCTCGGACACCACAGATACGCAGTATTTT.

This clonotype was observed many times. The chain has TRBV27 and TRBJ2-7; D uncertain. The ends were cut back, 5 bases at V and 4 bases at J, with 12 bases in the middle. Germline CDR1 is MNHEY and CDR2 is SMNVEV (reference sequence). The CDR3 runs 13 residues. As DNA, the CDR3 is TGTGCCAGCAGTCCGGCTGCCTCGTACGAGCAGTACTTC. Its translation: CASSPAASYEQYF.

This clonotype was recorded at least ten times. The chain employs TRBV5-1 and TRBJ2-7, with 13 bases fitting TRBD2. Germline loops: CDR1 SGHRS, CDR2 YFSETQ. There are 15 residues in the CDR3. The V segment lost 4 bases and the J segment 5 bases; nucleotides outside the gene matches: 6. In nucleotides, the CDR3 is TGCGCCAGCAGCCACGGACTAGCGGGAGTCCACGAGCAGTACTTC. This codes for CASSHGLAGVHEQYF.

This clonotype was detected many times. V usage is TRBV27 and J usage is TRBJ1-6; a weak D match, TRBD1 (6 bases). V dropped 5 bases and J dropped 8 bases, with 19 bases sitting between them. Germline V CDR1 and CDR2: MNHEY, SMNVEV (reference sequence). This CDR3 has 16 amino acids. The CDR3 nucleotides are TGTGCCAGCAGTCAAGGCCTCAGGGGCACATATTCACCCCTCCACTTT. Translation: CASSQGLRGTYSPLHF.